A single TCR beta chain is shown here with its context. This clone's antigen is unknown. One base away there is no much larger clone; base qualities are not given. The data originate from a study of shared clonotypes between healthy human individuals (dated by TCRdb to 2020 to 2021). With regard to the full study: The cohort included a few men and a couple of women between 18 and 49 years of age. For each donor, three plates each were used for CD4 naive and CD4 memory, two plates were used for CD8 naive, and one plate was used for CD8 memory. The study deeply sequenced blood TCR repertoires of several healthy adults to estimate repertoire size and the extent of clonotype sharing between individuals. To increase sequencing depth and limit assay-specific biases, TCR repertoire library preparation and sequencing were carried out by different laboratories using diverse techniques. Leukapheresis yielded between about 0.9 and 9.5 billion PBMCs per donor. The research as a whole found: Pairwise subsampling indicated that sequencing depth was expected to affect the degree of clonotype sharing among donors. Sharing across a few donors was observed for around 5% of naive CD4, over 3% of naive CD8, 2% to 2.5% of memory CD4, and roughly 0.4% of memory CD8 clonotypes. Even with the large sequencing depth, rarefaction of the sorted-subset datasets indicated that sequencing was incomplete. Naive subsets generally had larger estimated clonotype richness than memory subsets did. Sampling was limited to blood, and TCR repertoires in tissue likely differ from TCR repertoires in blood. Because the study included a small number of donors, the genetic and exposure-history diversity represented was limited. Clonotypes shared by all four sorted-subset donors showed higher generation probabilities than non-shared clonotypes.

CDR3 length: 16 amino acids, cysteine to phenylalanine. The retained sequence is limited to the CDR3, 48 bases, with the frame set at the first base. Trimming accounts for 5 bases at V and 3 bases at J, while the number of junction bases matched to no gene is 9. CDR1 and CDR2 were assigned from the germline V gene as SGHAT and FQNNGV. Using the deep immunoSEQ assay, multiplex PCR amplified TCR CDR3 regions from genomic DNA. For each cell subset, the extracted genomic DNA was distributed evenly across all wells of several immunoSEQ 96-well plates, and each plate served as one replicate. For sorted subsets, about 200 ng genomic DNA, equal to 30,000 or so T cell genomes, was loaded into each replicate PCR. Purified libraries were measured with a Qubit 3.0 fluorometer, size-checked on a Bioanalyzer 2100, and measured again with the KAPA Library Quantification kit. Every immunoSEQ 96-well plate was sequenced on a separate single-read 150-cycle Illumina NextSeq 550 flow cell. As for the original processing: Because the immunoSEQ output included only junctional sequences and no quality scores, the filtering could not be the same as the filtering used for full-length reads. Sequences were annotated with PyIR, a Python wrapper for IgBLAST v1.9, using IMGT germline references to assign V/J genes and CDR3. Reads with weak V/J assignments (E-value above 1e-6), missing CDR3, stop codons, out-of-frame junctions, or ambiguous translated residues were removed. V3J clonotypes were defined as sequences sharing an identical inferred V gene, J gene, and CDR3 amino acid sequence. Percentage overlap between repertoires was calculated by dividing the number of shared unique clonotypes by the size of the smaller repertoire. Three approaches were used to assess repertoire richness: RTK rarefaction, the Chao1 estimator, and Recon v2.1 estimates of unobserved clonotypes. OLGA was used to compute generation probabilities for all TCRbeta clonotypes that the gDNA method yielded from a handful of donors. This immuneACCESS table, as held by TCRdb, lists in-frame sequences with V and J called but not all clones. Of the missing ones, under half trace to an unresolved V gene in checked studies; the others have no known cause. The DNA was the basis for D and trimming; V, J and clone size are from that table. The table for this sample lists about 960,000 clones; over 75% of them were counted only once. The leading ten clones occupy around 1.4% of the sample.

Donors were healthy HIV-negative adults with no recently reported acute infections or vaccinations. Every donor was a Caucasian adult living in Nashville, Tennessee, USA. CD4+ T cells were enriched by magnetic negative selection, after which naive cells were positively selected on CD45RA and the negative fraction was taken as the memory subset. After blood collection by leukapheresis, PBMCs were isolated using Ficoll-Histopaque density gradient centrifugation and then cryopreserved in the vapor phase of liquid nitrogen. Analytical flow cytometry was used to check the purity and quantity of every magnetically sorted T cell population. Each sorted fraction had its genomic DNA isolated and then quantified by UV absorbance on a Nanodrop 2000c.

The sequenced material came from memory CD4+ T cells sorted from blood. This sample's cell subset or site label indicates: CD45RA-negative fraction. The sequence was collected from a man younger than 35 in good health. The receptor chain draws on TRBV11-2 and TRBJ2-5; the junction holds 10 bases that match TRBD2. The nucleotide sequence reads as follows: TGTGCCAGCAGCCCAGCGGGAGGGCGGCGCGAAGAGACCCAGTACTTC. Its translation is CASSPAGGRREETQYF.